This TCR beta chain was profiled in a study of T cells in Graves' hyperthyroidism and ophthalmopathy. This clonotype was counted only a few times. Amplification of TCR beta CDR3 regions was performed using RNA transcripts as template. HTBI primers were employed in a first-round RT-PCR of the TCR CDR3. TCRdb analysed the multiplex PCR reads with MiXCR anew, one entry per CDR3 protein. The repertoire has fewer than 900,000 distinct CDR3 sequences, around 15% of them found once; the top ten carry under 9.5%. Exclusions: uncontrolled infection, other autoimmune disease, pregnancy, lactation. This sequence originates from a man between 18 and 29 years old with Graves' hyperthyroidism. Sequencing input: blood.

The CDR3 reads CASFGGRGGDTQYF. The CDR3 DNA reads TGTGCCAGCTTTGGCGGGAGGGGTGGAGATACGCAGTATTTT. V gene TRBV2 combines with J gene TRBJ2-3, with 9 positions matching TRBD2. The V gene's germline CDR1 is SNHLY and CDR2 FYNNEI. Losses at the gene ends were 8 bases for V and 5 bases for J; bases not matched to a gene: 8. CDR3 length: 14 amino acids.